This paragraph reports one T cell receptor (beta chain). Antigen unknown. The record originates from a study of T cell responses to AZD1222 COVID-19 vaccine. Whole-study context: Second doses at about 4 or about 12 weeks were pooled.

Study results and caveats: Spike-specific TCR breadth and depth both grew after two AZD1222 doses. Donors were largely white British and mainly female; clonal diversity was possibly underestimated. Baseline testing showed seropositivity in only a handful of AZD1222 recipients.

Germline V CDR1 and CDR2: MNHEY, SMNVEV (reference sequence). Trimming shortened V by 3 bases and J by 3 bases, and 28 bases separated the two germline ends. This CDR3 has 20 amino acids. Sequencing used immunoSEQ multiplex PCR; TCRdb keeps in-frame clones, though not all of them. This sample has about 84,000 clones, with about 90% found just once. The genes are TRBV27 and TRBJ2-3; perhaps TRBD1 as D (7 bases). The sequence was collected from an adult in good health. This specimen was peripheral blood, taken on day 0 of AZD1222 vaccination. The CDR3 spells CASSFSGIRTGEASTDTQYF. CDR3 bases: TGTGCCAGCAGTTTTTCCGGAATTCGAACAGGGGAGGCGTCAACAGATACGCAGTATTTT.